These 16 T cell receptor beta chains originate from one sample sequenced in a study of tumor-infiltrating lymphocytes in primary liver carcinoma. From about 0.5 ug of total RNA, TCR beta-specific cDNA was reverse-transcribed using a constant-region primer. For TCR beta, libraries were produced by three nested multiplex PCR rounds using slightly modified ARM-PCR. It was with TRBV1-TRBV30 forward primers and a C-beta reverse primer that the first two PCR rounds were run, at roughly 9 cycles each. TCRdb re-called the multiplex PCR reads through MiXCR, storing one row per CDR3 protein. Among roughly 100,000 distinct CDR3 sequences listed, roughly four fifths were seen once. Bulk tissue was left unsorted, and RNA and DNA were co-extracted from about 19-30 mg of it. Specimen: liver tumor tissue from sampling region 3. Subset given: tumor region T3, left-lateral pole. These receptors all come from a man aged 35-49 years with primary liver carcinoma and hepatitis B virus infection.

The V call is TRBV19, the J call TRBJ2-2; a possible D gene is TRBD1 (6 bases). The germline V and J ends were trimmed by 3 bases and 6 bases, with 14 bases remaining between them. The CDR3 sequence is 15 residues long. CDR1 and CDR2 from the germline V gene are LNHDA and SQIVND (reference sequence). The CDR3 spells CASSILGQRAGELFF. The CDR3 nucleotides read TGTGCCAGTAGTATTTTAGGACAGAGAGCCGGGGAGCTGTTTTTT.

V and J are TRBV4-1 and TRBJ2-1; TRBD2 matches 11 bases. The CDR3 is 17 residues long. Looked up from germline, CDR1 is MGHRA and CDR2 is YSYEKL. The CDR3 bases are TGCACCAACAGCCCCAGATGGGTAGCGGGAGGGCGTAGTGAGCAGTTCTTC. Encoded protein: CTNSPRWVAGGRSEQFF.

The CDR3 loop reads CAGSISGYTDTQYF. CDR3 in DNA: TGTGCCGGTAGCATTAGCGGATACACAGATACGCAGTATTTT. V usage is TRBV7-8 and J usage is TRBJ2-3, with D possibly being TRBD2 (6 bases). CDR3 length: 14 amino acids. Deletions cut 11 bases from V and 2 bases from J, with 17 bases between. Germline lookup yields CDR1 SGHVS and CDR2 FQNEAQ. Drawing the rest from reference TRBV7-8 and TRBJ2-3, the complete variable domain is GAGVSQSPRYKVAKRGQDVALRCDPISGHVSLFWYQQALGQGPEFLTYFQNEAQLDKSGLPSDRFFAERPEGSVSTLKIQRTQQEDSAVYLCAGSISGYTDTQYFGPGTRLTVL.

About this clonotype: This may stem from a read error, because a much larger clone lies one nucleotide away. V usage is TRBV5-1 and J usage is TRBJ1-2, with TRBD1 as a possible D gene (5 bases). The CDR3 sequence is 14 residues long. Germline values: CDR1 SGHRS, CDR2 YFSETQ. CDR3 sequence: CASSLDTEGYGYNF. DNA for the CDR3: TGCGCCAGCAGCCTGGACACGGAGGGCTATGGCTACAACTTC.

A note on this clonotype: One junction end disagrees with the germline gene, perhaps due to a read error. J is TRBJ2-5 and V is TRBV5-1; D is perhaps TRBD1 (6 bases). CDR3 length: 14 residues. Germline V CDR1 and CDR2: SGHRS, YFSETQ. The CDR3 nucleotides are TGCTCCAGCAGCTTGGCAGGGGCCCAAGAGACACAGTACTTC. As protein: CSSSLAGAQETQYF.

A remark on this clonotype: One end of the junction fails to match germline, which may point to a read error. This CDR3 reads CATQRPRSWANVLTF. The CDR3, as DNA: TGTGCCACTCAGCGGCCGCGCTCTTGGGCCAACGTTCTGACTTTC. The chain combines TRBV11-2 with TRBJ2-6; D may be TRBD2 (5 bases). Germline lookup yields CDR1 SGHAT and CDR2 FQNNGV. The CDR3 contains 15 residues.

V is TRBV11-1 and J is TRBJ1-6; weak D call: TRBD1 (5 bases). In germline, CDR1 is SGHAT, CDR2 FQDESV (reference sequence). The CDR3 is 13 amino acids. The germline V and J ends were trimmed by 5 bases and 19 bases, with 21 bases remaining between them. As DNA, the CDR3 is TGTGCCAGCAGCCGGACACTGGTTTTACCCTTTCACTTT. This codes for CASSRTLVLPFHF.

About this clonotype itself: A read error is likely, as this CDR3 ends without the conserved phenylalanine or tryptophan. The chain links TRBV11-2 to TRBJ2-3; D might be TRBD2 (6 bases). The length of the CDR3 is 17 residues. Germline CDR1 and CDR2: SGHAT and FQNNGV. The CDR3 protein is CAGSLDPGESSTDTQYL. The CDR3 DNA sequence: TGTGCCGGCAGCTTAGATCCGGGGGAGAGTAGCACAGATACGCAGTATCTT.

V gene TRBV11-2 combines with J gene TRBJ2-6; D tentatively fits TRBD1 or TRBD2 (5 bases each). The ends were cut back, 10 bases at V and 18 bases at J, with 31 bases in the middle. The CDR3 consists of 15 residues. Germline CDR1 reads SGHAT; CDR2 reads FQNNGV. The CDR3: CATQRPRYGANIQTF. CDR3 bases: TGTGCCACCCAGCGGCCGCGCTATGGGGCCAACATCCAGACTTTC.

The gene calls are TRBV29-1 and TRBJ2-3; D is possibly TRBD2 (6 bases). V was cut by 8 bases and J by 14 bases, with 26 bases left in between. This CDR3 has 13 amino acids. CDR1 is SQVTM, CDR2 ANQGSEA, per germline. The CDR3 protein is CSFRATSTDTRYF. The CDR3 nucleotides read TGCAGCTTCCGGGCAACTAGCACAGATACACGGTATTTT.

A word on this clonotype: A junction end diverges from the germline sequence, so it may reflect a read error. The V and J genes are TRBV6-1 and TRBJ1-1; no definite D call. This CDR3 has 13 residues. Germline lookup yields CDR1 MNHNS and CDR2 SASEGT. CDR3 amino acids: CASSRERSTETFF. The CDR3 DNA follows: TGTGCCAGCTCACGGGAGCGGAGTACTGAAACTTTCTTT.

Remarks on this clonotype: A read error is possible here, since a much larger clone lies one base away. This is likely a read error, given that the CDR3 carries no conserved phenylalanine or tryptophan at its end. The chain carries TRBV25-1 and TRBJ2-2; D is unclear. The CDR3 extends over 12 amino acids. Germline assignment: CDR1 MGHDK and CDR2 SYGVNS. V lost 5 bases and J lost 4, with 5 bases in between. The CDR3, as DNA: TGTGCCAGCAGTAAGCCCACCGGGGAGCTGTTTATT. As protein: CASSKPTGELFI.

This chain connects TRBV4-1 to TRBJ2-1; either TRBD1 or TRBD2 may fit D (5 bases each). CDR1 and CDR2 (germline): MGHRA, YSYEKL. The CDR3 extends over 14 amino acids. Trimming took 9 bases from V and 7 from J, leaving 19 bases between them. In nucleotides, the CDR3 is TGCGCCAGTACTCAAGTTGAGGGGTGGAATGAGCAGTTCTTC. Amino acids: CASTQVEGWNEQFF.

In the case of this clonotype: This sequence may be a read error, since a much larger clone differs from it by one base. V and J are TRBV29-1 and TRBJ1-1, with 7 bases matching TRBD1. Per germline, CDR1 SQVTM and CDR2 ANQGSEA. This CDR3 comprises 11 residues. The J segment lost 12 bases and the V segment lost 4 bases, leaving 8 bases of the junction unmatched. The CDR3 sequence is CSVGTGRGSFF. The DNA for the CDR3 is TGCAGCGTTGGTACTGGCAGGGGGTCTTTCTTT.

This clonotype was picked up one time. The chain links TRBV5-4 to TRBJ2-7, with TRBD1 matching 8 bases. The CDR3 covers 13 residues. V lost 8 bases and J lost 0; bases outside the gene matches: 4. CDR1 is SGHNT, CDR2 YYREEE, per germline (reference sequence). The CDR3 nucleotides are TGTGCCAGTATCGGACAGGGCTCCTACGAGCAGTACTTC. It yields the protein CASIGQGSYEQYF.

Note on this clonotype: Germline and junction disagree at one end, which may indicate a read error. J is TRBJ2-2 and V is TRBV10-3; weak D call: TRBD1 (6 bases). The CDR3 totals 14 residues. Germline values: CDR1 ENHRY, CDR2 SYGVKD. The CDR3 region is CGINESTGTGELFF. In nucleotides, the CDR3 is TGTGGCATCAATGAGTCGACAGGCACCGGGGAGCTGTTTTTT.